This section outlines one T cell receptor beta chain sequence together with its context. The data were obtained in a study of blood T cell repertoires in COVID-19. Study-wide context: Samples came from the United States, Italy and Spain, spanning acute and convalescent COVID-19. T cells, B-cell-depleted T cells, or PBMCs provided the cDNA or gDNA that served as material.

Authors' processing steps: How many nucleated cells were present was estimated from reference gene primer amplification. Profiling relied on immunoSEQ multiplex PCR, and the TCRdb table lists in-frame clones only, not all of them. V and J calls plus clone size are reproduced from that table; the DNA served to infer D and trimming. Here the sample spans more than 200,000 clones, approximately 86% being singletons. The sequence was collected from a man aged 25-45 years with active or convalescent COVID-19. The sample comprised peripheral blood.

In nucleotides, the CDR3 is TGTGCCAGCTCCGCTCGTGCGGCCGGGGAGCTGTTTTTT. It translates to CASSARAAGELFF. This chain connects TRBV2 to TRBJ2-2; D uncertain. The V gene's germline CDR1 is SNHLY and CDR2 FYNNEI. Trimming stripped 8 bases from V and 6 bases from J, with 13 bases between. The CDR3 sequence is 13 residues long.